What follows are 15 T cell receptor beta chains derived from one specimen sequenced in a study of identical twins. TCRdb used MiXCR to reprocess the 5' RACE reads, holding one entry per CDR3 protein. The data contain about 530,000 distinct CDR3 sequences, 13% to 15% of them singletons. The same specimen was also included in a second study, on yellow fever vaccine responses in identical twins.

Input material: CD4+ T cells sorted from blood. These receptors came from a woman aged 18 to 35 in good health.

This clonotype appeared a few times. This chain links TRBV5-1 with TRBJ2-1, with 7 bases aligning to TRBD1. This CDR3 has 18 amino acids. V shed 4 bases and J 8 bases; nucleotides not matched to a gene: 21. Germline CDR1 and CDR2: SGHRS and YFSETQ. The chain's CDR3 is CASSHEVRQGHLFYEQFF. The CDR3 coding sequence is TGCGCCAGCAGCCACGAGGTCCGACAGGGTCACCTTTTCTATGAGCAGTTCTTC.

This clonotype was detected only once. The chain employs TRBV5-1 and TRBJ2-2; TRBD2 matches at 8 bases. This CDR3 comprises 14 residues. Germline CDR1 and CDR2: SGHRS and YFSETQ. The junction had 3 bases not matched to a gene; V was cut back by 4 bases and J by 4 bases. As DNA, the CDR3 is TGCGCCAGCAGCCGGACTAGCAGCACCGGGGAGCTGTTTTTT. Its translation: CASSRTSSTGELFF.

This clonotype was found many times. The chain links TRBV24-1 to TRBJ2-1; 7 bases line up with TRBD1. This CDR3 is built from 18 residues. The J segment lost 4 bases and the V segment lost 5 bases, leaving 16 bases of the junction unmatched. Germline loops: CDR1 KGHDR, CDR2 SFDVKD. CDR3 sequence reads: CATSGGADREPSYNEQFF. CDR3 in DNA: TGTGCCACCAGTGGAGGGGCCGACAGGGAACCTTCGTACAATGAGCAGTTCTTC.

The gene calls are TRBV6-5 and TRBJ2-2; no reliable D call. Germline V lookup: CDR1 MNHEY, CDR2 SVGAGI. CDR3 length: 16 residues. Trimming removed 3 bases from V and 0 bases from J, with 11 bases in between. CDR3: CASSYKSSPNTGELFF. In DNA form, the CDR3 reads TGTGCCAGCAGTTATAAAAGCAGCCCGAACACCGGGGAGCTGTTTTTT.

This clonotype occurred a few times. The chain joins TRBV29-1 to TRBJ1-3; TRBD1 might be the D (6 bases). This CDR3 has 14 amino acids. V lost 6 bases and J 0 bases, leaving 12 bases between the germline ends. The germline gives CDR1 SQVTM, CDR2 ANQGSEA. CDR3 region: CSVETGFSGNTIYF. For the CDR3, the DNA is TGCAGCGTAGAGACAGGATTCTCTGGAAACACCATATATTTT.

CDR3 region: CASSLGSGKYYEQYF. DNA for the CDR3: TGTGCCAGCAGCTTGGGTAGCGGGAAATACTACGAGCAGTACTTC. The J gene is TRBJ2-7, the V gene TRBV5-5; TRBD2 matches at 8 bases. In germline, CDR1 is SGHKS, CDR2 YYEKEE (reference sequence). CDR3 length equals 15 residues. With 0 bases clipped from V and 3 bases from J, the junction kept 5 bases outside the gene matches. Complete variable domain (other parts from reference TRBV5-5 and TRBJ2-7): DAGVTQSPTHLIKTRGQQVTLRCSPISGHKSVSWYQQVLGQGPQFIFQYYEKEERGRGNFPDRFSARQFPNYSSELNVNALLLGDSALYLCASSLGSGKYYEQYFGPGTRLTVT.

This clonotype was observed a handful of times. The chain couples TRBV27 to TRBJ1-6, with D uncertain. This CDR3 has 15 amino acids. With 2 bases removed from V and 1 base from J, the gap between germline ends came to 6 bases. The germline CDR1 and CDR2 sequences are MNHEY and SMNVEV (reference sequence). The CDR3 bases are TGTGCCAGCAGTTTAAGTGTGTCCTATAATTCACCCCTCCACTTT. Its protein product is CASSLSVSYNSPLHF.

The chain has TRBV7-6 and TRBJ2-7; no reliable D call. CDR3 length: 19 amino acids. Germline CDR1 SGHVS, CDR2 FNYEAQ. V was pared by 1 base and J by 0 bases, with 22 bases between. This CDR3 reads CASSLVGGESNSFSYEQYF. CDR3 coding DNA: TGTGCCAGCAGCTTAGTTGGTGGGGAATCAAACTCTTTCTCCTACGAGCAGTACTTC. The full variable domain, in which reference TRBV7-6 and TRBJ2-7 provide the parts outside the CDR3, is GAGVSQSPRYKVTKRGQDVALRCDPISGHVSLYWYRQALGQGPEFLTYFNYEAQQDKSGLPNDRFSAERPEGSISTLTIQRTEQRDSAMYRCASSLVGGESNSFSYEQYFGPGTRLTVT.

This clonotype was seen a handful of times. The rearrangement uses TRBV5-6 and TRBJ2-2, with D perhaps matching TRBD1 or TRBD2 (6 bases each). This CDR3 comprises 18 residues. V was cut by 3 bases and J by 0 bases, with 18 bases left in between. Germline-derived CDR1 and CDR2 are SGHDT and YYEEEE. CDR3 sequence: CASSSTREQGPNTGELFF. In DNA form, the CDR3 reads TGTGCCAGCAGCTCAACACGGGAGCAGGGGCCGAACACCGGGGAGCTGTTTTTT.

This clonotype was recorded a few times. The V gene is TRBV4-2, the J gene TRBJ2-7; D is uncertain. Germline-derived CDR1 and CDR2 are LGHNA and YNFKEQ. This CDR3 has 13 amino acids. Trimming left V 0 bases short and J 9 bases short, with 12 bases between. CDR3 in amino acids: CASSQDPHPGQYF. The DNA of the CDR3 is TGTGCCAGCAGCCAAGATCCCCACCCCGGGCAGTACTTC.

V gene TRBV12-3 or TRBV12-4 combines with J gene TRBJ1-1; 7 bases line up with TRBD1. The trim removed 5 bases at V and 5 bases at J, leaving 11 bases unmatched. The CDR3 runs 15 residues. The CDR3 protein is CASSPTPGGRTEAFF. For the CDR3, the DNA is TGTGCCAGCAGTCCAACACCAGGGGGAAGGACTGAAGCTTTCTTT.

The V gene is TRBV20-1, the J gene TRBJ2-7, with 12 nucleotides matching TRBD2. The CDR3 runs to 14 residues. Germline V gene data show CDR1 as DFQATT and CDR2 as SNEGSKA (reference sequence). V gave up 6 bases and J gave up 6 bases; unmatched junction bases: 9. CDR3 bases: TGCAGTGCGGAACGGACTAGCGGGAACAGCGAGCAGTACTTC. It codes for CSAERTSGNSEQYF.

A few counts support this clonotype. This rearrangement joins TRBV20-1 to TRBJ2-5; a possible D gene is TRBD1 (6 bases). Germline CDR1 is DFQATT and CDR2 is SNEGSKA (reference sequence). This CDR3 region has 13 residues. V was shortened by 6 bases and J by 1 base, with 12 bases between the two germline ends. CDR3 sequence: CSAPGQFQETQYF. CDR3 coding DNA: TGCAGTGCCCCAGGACAGTTCCAAGAGACCCAGTACTTC.

The V gene is TRBV5-5, the J gene TRBJ2-1; TRBD2 matches at 14 bases. CDR1 and CDR2 (germline): SGHKS, YYEKEE (reference sequence). There are 15 residues in the CDR3. The trim removed 4 bases at V and 10 bases at J, leaving 7 bases unmatched. In DNA form, the CDR3 reads TGTGCCAGCAGCACCGGGACTAGCGGGAGAGGGGAGCAGTTCTTC. Translation: CASSTGTSGRGEQFF.

CDR3 nucleotide sequence: TGTGCCAGCAGCGCTATCGGGACAGGAACAGATACGCAGTATTTT. Residues: CASSAIGTGTDTQYF. V gene TRBV3-1 combines with J gene TRBJ2-3; 8 bases fit TRBD1. Trimming at V came to 5 bases and at J to 3 bases, leaving 7 bases not matched to a gene. The CDR3 has 15 residues. Germline V gene data show CDR1 as LGHDT and CDR2 as YNNKEL (reference sequence).